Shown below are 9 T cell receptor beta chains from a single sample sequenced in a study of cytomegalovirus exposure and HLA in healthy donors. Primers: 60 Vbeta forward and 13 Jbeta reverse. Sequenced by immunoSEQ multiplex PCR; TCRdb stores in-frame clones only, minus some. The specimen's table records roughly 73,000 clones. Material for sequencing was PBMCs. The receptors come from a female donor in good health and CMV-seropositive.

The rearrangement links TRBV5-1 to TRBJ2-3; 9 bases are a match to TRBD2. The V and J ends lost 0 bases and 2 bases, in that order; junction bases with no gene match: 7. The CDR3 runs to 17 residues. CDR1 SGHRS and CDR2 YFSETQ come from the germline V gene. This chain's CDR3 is CASSLGGTSLYTDTQYF. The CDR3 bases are TGCGCCAGCAGCTTGGGGGGGACTAGCTTATACACAGATACGCAGTATTTT.

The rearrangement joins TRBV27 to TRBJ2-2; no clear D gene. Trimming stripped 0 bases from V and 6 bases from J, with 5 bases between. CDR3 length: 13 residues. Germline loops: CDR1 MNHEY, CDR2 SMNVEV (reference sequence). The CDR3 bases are TGTGCCAGCAGTTTATCTAGATCCGGGGAGCTGTTTTTT. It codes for CASSLSRSGELFF.

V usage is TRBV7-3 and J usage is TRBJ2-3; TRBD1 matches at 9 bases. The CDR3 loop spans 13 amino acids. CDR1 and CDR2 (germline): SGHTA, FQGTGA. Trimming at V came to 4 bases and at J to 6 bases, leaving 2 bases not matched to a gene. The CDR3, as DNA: TGTGCCAGCAGCTATGGACAGGGGGATACGCAGTATTTT. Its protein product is CASSYGQGDTQYF.

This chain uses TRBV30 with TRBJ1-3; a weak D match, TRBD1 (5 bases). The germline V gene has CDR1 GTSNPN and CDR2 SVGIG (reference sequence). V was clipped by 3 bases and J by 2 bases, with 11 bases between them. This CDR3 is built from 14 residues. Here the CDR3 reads CAWRPSGTGNTIYF. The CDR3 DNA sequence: TGTGCCTGGAGGCCCTCAGGGACTGGAAACACCATATATTTT.

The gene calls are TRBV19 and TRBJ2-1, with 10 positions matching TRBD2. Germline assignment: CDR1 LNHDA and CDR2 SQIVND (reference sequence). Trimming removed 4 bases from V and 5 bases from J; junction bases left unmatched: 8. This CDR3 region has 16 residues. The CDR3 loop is CASSTLSGRANNEQFF. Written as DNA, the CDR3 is TGTGCCAGTAGTACCCTAAGCGGGAGGGCTAACAATGAGCAGTTCTTC.

DNA of the CDR3: TGCGCCAGCAGCCCGGGACTAGCGAGCGAGCAGTACTTC. It encodes CASSPGLASEQYF. J is TRBJ2-7 and V is TRBV5-1, with 10 bases identical to TRBD2. V lost 4 bases, J lost 6 bases, and 4 bases stayed unmatched. CDR3 length equals 13 residues. The germline gives CDR1 SGHRS, CDR2 YFSETQ. Using reference TRBV5-1 and TRBJ2-7 for the parts outside the CDR3, the full variable domain is KAGVTQTPRYLIKTRGQQVTLSCSPISGHRSVSWYQQTPGQGLQFLFEYFSETQRNKGNFPGRFSGRQFSNSRSEMNVSTLELGDSALYLCASSPGLASEQYFGPGTRLTVT.

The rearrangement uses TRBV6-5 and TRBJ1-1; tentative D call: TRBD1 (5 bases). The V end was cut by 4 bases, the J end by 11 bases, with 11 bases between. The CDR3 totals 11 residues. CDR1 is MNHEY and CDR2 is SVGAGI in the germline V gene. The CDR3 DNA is TGTGCCAGCAGTTTAGGAGGGACGGCTTTCTTT. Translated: CASSLGGTAFF.

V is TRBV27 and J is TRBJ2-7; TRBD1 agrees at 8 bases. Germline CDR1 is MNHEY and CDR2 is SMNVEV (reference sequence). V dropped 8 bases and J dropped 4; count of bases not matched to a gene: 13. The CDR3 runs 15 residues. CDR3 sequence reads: CASGSPGQAIYEQYF. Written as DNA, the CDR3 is TGTGCCAGCGGCTCCCCGGGACAGGCGATATACGAGCAGTACTTC.

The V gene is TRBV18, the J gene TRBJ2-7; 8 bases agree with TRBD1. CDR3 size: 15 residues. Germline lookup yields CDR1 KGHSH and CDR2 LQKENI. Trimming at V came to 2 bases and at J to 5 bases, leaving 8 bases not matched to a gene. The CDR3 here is CASSPRTGSENEQYF. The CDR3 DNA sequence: TGTGCCAGCTCACCAAGGACAGGGAGTGAGAACGAGCAGTACTTC.